The 25 T cell receptor beta chains given below trace back to one sample, sequenced in a study of early T cells in non-severe SARS-CoV-2 infection. TCRdb reprocessed the 5' RACE reads with MiXCR, giving one entry per CDR3 protein. Of about 100,000 distinct CDR3 sequences in the sample, roughly 13% were seen once. Sequencing input: whole blood. The source of these receptors is an adult who was a healthcare worker with PCR-confirmed SARS-CoV-2 infection or an uninfected control (not recorded which).

The chain carries TRBV20-1 and TRBJ2-1; D possibly corresponds to TRBD2 (5 bases). This CDR3 is built from 11 residues. The V gene's germline CDR1 is DFQATT and CDR2 SNEGSKA (reference sequence). V lost 4 bases and J lost 10, with 11 bases in between. The CDR3 DNA is TGCAGTGCTAATGTAGCGATAGAGCAGTTCTTC. This translates into CSANVAIEQFF.

This clonotype was seen only a few times. This chain links TRBV19 with TRBJ1-5; D is perhaps TRBD1 (5 bases). V was pared by 8 bases and J by 0 bases, with 8 bases between. This CDR3 has 13 amino acids. Germline loops: CDR1 LNHDA, CDR2 SQIVND (reference sequence). DNA for the CDR3: TGTGCCAGTCAGGGAAATAGCAATCAGCCCCAGCATTTT. This gives the protein CASQGNSNQPQHF.

The chain employs TRBV6-5 and TRBJ2-1, with D possibly matching TRBD2 (5 bases). The germline CDR1 and CDR2 sequences are MNHEY and SVGAGI. The CDR3 covers 14 residues. V lost 0 bases and J lost 10, with 13 bases in between. The CDR3 is CASSYSTGREEQFF. The CDR3 nucleotides read TGTGCCAGCAGTTACTCAACCGGAAGGGAGGAGCAGTTCTTC.

The chain links TRBV7-2 to TRBJ2-5; 7 positions agree with TRBD1. Germline V CDR1 and CDR2: SGHTA, FQGNSA. This CDR3 contains 14 residues. With 8 bases clipped from V and 2 bases from J, the junction kept 8 bases outside the gene matches. The CDR3 nucleotides are TGTGCCAGCTCACAGGGACAGAAACAAGAGACCCAGTACTTC. As protein: CASSQGQKQETQYF.

The chain links TRBV29-1 to TRBJ2-5; D unresolved. The V gene's germline CDR1 is SQVTM and CDR2 ANQGSEA. The CDR3 totals 12 residues. V was trimmed by 7 bases and J by 5 bases, leaving 14 bases between them. CDR3 protein: CSADTFGETQYF. The CDR3 DNA reads as TGCAGCGCTGACACCTTTGGGGAGACCCAGTACTTC.

A few counts support this clonotype. The CDR3 DNA is TGTGCCAGCAGCCCATCACCTCATCAGCCCCAGCATTTT. Translating gives CASSPSPHQPQHF. The chain uses TRBV7-3 and TRBJ1-5; D is unclear. Germline V gene lookup returns CDR1 SGHTA and CDR2 FQGTGA. V was pared by 5 bases and J by 5 bases, with 10 bases between. The CDR3 extends over 13 amino acids.

This clonotype was observed at least ten times. This chain links TRBV9 with TRBJ1-1; D may be TRBD1 (5 bases). CDR1 and CDR2 from the germline V gene are SGDLS and YYNGEE. Trimming pared 0 bases from V and 1 base from J, leaving 10 bases between. CDR3 length: 15 amino acids. For the CDR3, the DNA is TGTGCCAGCAGCGTAGTAGGGGACGGGAACACTGAAGCTTTCTTT. This gives the protein CASSVVGDGNTEAFF.

There are many counts of this clonotype. This chain uses TRBV7-8 with TRBJ2-2; 12 nucleotides align to TRBD2. From germline, CDR1 is SGHVS and CDR2 FQNEAQ. There are 16 residues in the CDR3. Unmatched junction bases numbered 2, after V lost 5 bases and J lost 1 base. CDR3 in amino acids: CASSLGLAGNTGELFF. The DNA of the CDR3 is TGTGCCAGCAGCCTGGGACTAGCGGGGAACACCGGGGAGCTGTTTTTT.

This clonotype was seen many times. This rearrangement joins TRBV6-2 or TRBV6-3 to TRBJ2-7; possible D gene TRBD1, 6 bases. Between the trimmed V and J ends, which lost 5 bases and 4 bases, there was a span of 18 bases. Germline values: CDR1 MNHEY, CDR2 SVGEGT. The CDR3 runs to 15 residues. The CDR3 loop is CASSAYRDTDYEQYF. The CDR3 DNA reads as TGTGCCAGCAGTGCATACCGGGACACCGATTACGAGCAGTACTTC.

The rearrangement links TRBV4-1 to TRBJ1-5, with no clear D. Between the trimmed V and J ends, which lost 5 bases and 0 bases, there was a span of 11 bases. CDR1 MGHRA and CDR2 YSYEKL come from the germline V gene. CDR3 length equals 15 residues. CDR3 in DNA: TGCGCCAGCAGCGAAGGGCCAAATAGCAATCAGCCCCAGCATTTT. Its protein product is CASSEGPNSNQPQHF.

There are many counts of this clonotype. The CDR3 bases are TGTGCCAGCAGCTTAGGTTCAGGGTCCAATCAGCCCCAGCATTTT. Protein sequence: CASSLGSGSNQPQHF. The V call is TRBV7-2, the J call TRBJ1-5; D is perhaps TRBD1 (5 bases). This CDR3 has 15 residues. Germline lookup yields CDR1 SGHTA and CDR2 FQGNSA. The germline V and J ends were trimmed by 1 base and 3 bases, with 10 bases remaining between them.

This clonotype was seen a few times. The chain couples TRBV6-1 to TRBJ2-7; 10 positions match TRBD2. Germline CDR1 is MNHNS and CDR2 is SASEGT. This CDR3 region has 15 residues. J lost 2 bases, V lost 2 bases, and 3 bases had no gene match. The CDR3, as DNA: TGTGCCAGCAGTGAATGGCTAGCGGGGGCCTACGAGCAGTACTTC. Encoded protein: CASSEWLAGAYEQYF.

Notes on this clonotype: At one end, the junction sequence differs from germline, possibly due to a read error. V usage is TRBV7-8 and J usage is TRBJ2-3; 7 bases are a match to TRBD1. Germline CDR1 SGHVS, CDR2 FQNEAQ. The CDR3 runs 18 residues. The chain's CDR3 is CTSSLVPPPGQSSDTQYF. CDR3 bases: TGTACCAGCAGCTTAGTTCCACCCCCGGGACAGAGTTCAGATACGCAGTATTTT.

This clonotype came up many times. The chain carries TRBV10-2 and TRBJ1-2; D gene ambiguous. Trimming shortened V by 0 bases and J by 4 bases, and 3 bases separated the two germline ends. This CDR3 is built from 12 residues. The germline gives CDR1 WSHSY, CDR2 SAAADI. CDR3 coding DNA: TGCGCCAGCAGTGAGTCAGGCTATGGCTACACCTTC. Translated, it gives CASSESGYGYTF.

In this sample, this clonotype is medium-sized. V is TRBV6-1 and J is TRBJ2-1; 8 nucleotides agree with TRBD2. The V segment lost 4 bases and the J segment 2 bases; nucleotides outside the gene matches: 4. CDR1 and CDR2 (germline): MNHNS, SASEGT. The CDR3 sequence is 15 residues long. The CDR3 spells CASSGGLAAYNEQFF. The CDR3 DNA is TGTGCCAGCAGTGGAGGACTAGCCGCCTACAATGAGCAGTTCTTC.

This clonotype was seen ten or more times. The V and J genes are TRBV5-8 and TRBJ1-5; 11 bases are shared with TRBD1. The V and J ends lost 4 bases and 1 base, in that order; junction bases with no gene match: 1. The CDR3 has 15 residues. Germline-derived CDR1 and CDR2 are SGHTS and YDEGEE. The CDR3 region is CASSRDRGSNQPQHF. DNA for the CDR3: TGTGCCAGCAGCAGGGACAGGGGGAGCAATCAGCCCCAGCATTTT.

This clonotype was recorded a few times. The V and J genes are TRBV3-1 and TRBJ2-7; 7 bases map to TRBD1. Germline-derived CDR1 and CDR2 are LGHDT and YNNKEL (reference sequence). V lost 5 bases to trimming and J lost 6 bases; unmatched junction nucleotides: 13. The CDR3 runs 15 residues. CDR3 DNA: TGTGCCAGCAGCACCATACAGGGGACGGGTTTCGAGCAGTACTTC. As protein: CASSTIQGTGFEQYF.

This clonotype was detected only a few times. The CDR3 coding sequence is TGTGCCAGCAGTGGGGGGGCGCCCGAGCAGTTCTTC. Protein product: CASSGGAPEQFF. J is TRBJ2-1 and V is TRBV6-6; possible D gene TRBD2, 7 bases. V was cut by 5 bases and J by 10 bases, with 12 bases left in between. The germline CDR1 and CDR2 sequences are MNHNY and SVGAGI (reference sequence). This CDR3 has 12 residues.

This clonotype was counted only a few times. This chain links TRBV11-2 with TRBJ2-5; D is perhaps TRBD1 or TRBD2 (5 bases each). Germline-derived CDR1 and CDR2 are SGHAT and FQNNGV. V was cut by 5 bases and J by 3 bases, with 16 bases left in between. The length of the CDR3 is 15 residues. CDR3 coding DNA: TGTGCCAGCAGCCTAACGGGACGGTCTAAAGAGACCCAGTACTTC. This encodes CASSLTGRSKETQYF.

J is TRBJ2-6 and V is TRBV5-1; TRBD1 or TRBD2 may be the D gene (5 bases each). V lost 0 bases and J lost 2, with 12 bases in between. The CDR3 is 17 amino acids. Germline V lookup: CDR1 SGHRS, CDR2 YFSETQ. The CDR3 nucleotides read TGCGCCAGCAGCTTGGGGTCTTCGGGGCCTGGGGCCAACGTCCTGACTTTC. It encodes CASSLGSSGPGANVLTF.

Many counts were recorded for this clonotype. V and J are TRBV10-2 and TRBJ1-2; weak D call: TRBD1 (5 bases). V was trimmed by 11 bases and J by 3 bases, leaving 19 bases between them. The CDR3 is 14 residues long. Germline V gives CDR1 WSHSY, CDR2 SAAADI. The CDR3 nucleotides are TGCGCCTCAAGCGGGCGGAGGGGCCACTATGGCTACACCTTC. Translated, it gives CASSGRRGHYGYTF.

This clonotype was counted only a few times. The chain employs TRBV3-1 and TRBJ2-7; D is ambiguous. There are 14 residues in the CDR3. Germline V gene data show CDR1 as LGHDT and CDR2 as YNNKEL (reference sequence). V was shortened by 4 bases and J by 3 bases, with 13 bases between the two germline ends. CDR3 DNA: TGTGCCAGCAGCCCCTCACATGGGTACTACGAGCAGTACTTC. Protein sequence: CASSPSHGYYEQYF.

This clonotype was recorded many times. The chain links TRBV6-6 to TRBJ1-2; no definite D call. V lost 6 bases and J lost 4, with 15 bases in between. In germline, CDR1 is MNHNY, CDR2 SVGAGI (reference sequence). The CDR3 runs to 14 residues. CDR3 nucleotide sequence: TGTGCCAGCAGAAATACTACAGCCCCCTATGGCTACACCTTC. This gives the protein CASRNTTAPYGYTF.

This clonotype was seen more than once but under ten times. The chain employs TRBV7-9 and TRBJ2-5; D is perhaps TRBD1 (5 bases). V was trimmed by 4 bases and J by 3 bases, leaving 9 bases between them. The CDR3 sequence is 13 residues long. Germline-derived CDR1 and CDR2 are SEHNR and FQNEAQ (reference sequence). DNA for the CDR3: TGTGCCAGCAGCTACCGCAGGGAAGAGACCCAGTACTTC. Protein product: CASSYRREETQYF.

The chain recombines TRBV5-4 with TRBJ1-1; D possibly corresponds to TRBD1 (5 bases). Trimming left V 1 base short and J 0 bases short, with 13 bases between. The length of the CDR3 is 16 residues. Germline values: CDR1 SGHNT, CDR2 YYREEE (reference sequence). CDR3 DNA sequence: TGTGCCAGCAGCTTGCAAGGAGGGGTAATGAACACTGAAGCTTTCTTT. Its translation is CASSLQGGVMNTEAFF.